This T cell receptor delta chain was documented in a study of γδ T cells in repeated Plasmodium falciparum infection. Study-wide context: Malian children with intense seasonal malaria exposure were compared with matched Australian children. Four controlled malaria infections with P. falciparum NF54 spanned less than 800 days. Malian gammadelta TCRs were studied during no-transmission periods and across acute malaria episodes.

Bulk repertoires came from Vgamma9/Vdelta2+ or Vdelta2-negative gammadelta T cells flow-sorted from PBMC. In its sample, this clone was seen a few times. A read error is likely here: a far larger clone is one base away. This CDR3 is also generated by other DNA sequences in the sample. V trimming: 1 base; J trimming: 5 bases; junction bases outside the gene matches: 13. CDR1 and CDR2 from the germline V gene are GEAIGNYY and EKD. The CDR3 sequence is 18 residues long. Each sorted gammadelta sample had TRG and TRD chains sequenced. TCRdb made new clone calls on the multiplex PCR reads using CATT. In the table there are tens of thousands of delta-chain clones, over 0.75% of which are singletons.

The sequenced sample was gamma-delta T cells from blood. The clonotype comes from a pool of human donors (malaria-infected and uninfected, not separated). The chain carries TRDV2 and TRDJ1, with 12 bases matching TRDD3. The J gene is not listed in TCRdb, so it was assigned here from a DNA match to germline. As DNA, the CDR3 is TGTGCCTGTGACACTTCTCCGGTCTGGGGGATACGCAGTGATAAACTCATCTTT. Its protein is CACDTSPVWGIRSDKLIF.